This T cell receptor beta chain was identified in a study of blood T cell repertoires in COVID-19. Study at large: Sites across the United States, Italy and Spain contributed samples from acute and convalescent COVID-19. The cDNA or gDNA used as material had been derived from T cells, B-cell-depleted T cells, or PBMCs.

Assay: immunoSEQ multiplex PCR; the TCRdb copy retains only in-frame clones and omits some. The sample records some 100,000 clones, around four fifths being singletons. This CDR3 comprises 13 residues. Germline CDR1 reads SEHNR; CDR2 reads FQNEAQ (reference sequence). V was trimmed by 5 bases and J by 13 bases, leaving 17 bases between them. In its sample, this clone was seen once. The TCR sequence derives from a man aged 50 to 60 with active or convalescent COVID-19. Material for sequencing was peripheral blood. This chain links TRBV7-9 with TRBJ1-4, with D maybe TRBD1 (6 bases). In DNA, the CDR3 is TGTGCCAGCAGCGGGGGAGAGTGGGGGCGACTGTTTTTT. This encodes CASSGGEWGRLFF.